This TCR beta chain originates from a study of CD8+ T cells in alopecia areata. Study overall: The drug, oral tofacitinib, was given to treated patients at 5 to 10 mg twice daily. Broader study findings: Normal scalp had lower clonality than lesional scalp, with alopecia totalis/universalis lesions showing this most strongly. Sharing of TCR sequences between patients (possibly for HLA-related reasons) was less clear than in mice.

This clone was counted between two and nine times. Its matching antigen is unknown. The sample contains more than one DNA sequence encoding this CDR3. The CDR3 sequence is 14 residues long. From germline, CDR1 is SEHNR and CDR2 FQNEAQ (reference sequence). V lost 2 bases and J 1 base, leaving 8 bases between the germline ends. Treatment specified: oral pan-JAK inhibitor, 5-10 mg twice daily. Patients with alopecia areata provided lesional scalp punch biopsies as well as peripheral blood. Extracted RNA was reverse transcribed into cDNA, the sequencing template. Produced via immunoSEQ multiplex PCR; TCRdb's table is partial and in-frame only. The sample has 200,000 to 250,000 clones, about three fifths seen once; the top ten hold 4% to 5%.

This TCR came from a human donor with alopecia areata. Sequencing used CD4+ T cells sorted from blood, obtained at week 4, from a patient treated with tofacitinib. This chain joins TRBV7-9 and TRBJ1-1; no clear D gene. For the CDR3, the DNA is TGTGCCAGCAGCTTATCGGGTTCGAACACTGAAGCTTTCTTT. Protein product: CASSLSGSNTEAFF.